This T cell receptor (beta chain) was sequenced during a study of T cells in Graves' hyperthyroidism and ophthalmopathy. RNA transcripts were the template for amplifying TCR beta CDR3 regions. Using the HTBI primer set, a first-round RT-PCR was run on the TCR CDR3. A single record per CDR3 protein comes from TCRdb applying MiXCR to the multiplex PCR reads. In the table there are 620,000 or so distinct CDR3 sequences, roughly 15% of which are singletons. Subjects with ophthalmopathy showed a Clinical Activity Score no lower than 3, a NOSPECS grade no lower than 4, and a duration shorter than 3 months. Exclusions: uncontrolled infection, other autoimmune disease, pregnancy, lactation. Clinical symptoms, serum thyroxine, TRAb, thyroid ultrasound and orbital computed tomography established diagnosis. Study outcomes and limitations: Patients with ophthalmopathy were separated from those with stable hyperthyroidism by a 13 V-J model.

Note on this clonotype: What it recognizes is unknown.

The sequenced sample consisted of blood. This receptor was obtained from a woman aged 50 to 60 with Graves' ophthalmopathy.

The DNA of the CDR3 is TGTGCCAGCAGTTACATCAGGGCCAGGTTGTTAAGCTCCTACAATGAGCAGTTCTTC. It is translated as CASSYIRARLLSSYNEQFF. The V gene is TRBV6-2 or TRBV6-3, the J gene TRBJ2-1, with D possibly TRBD1 on 5 matching bases. This CDR3 comprises 19 residues. Germline CDR1 MNHEY, CDR2 SVGEGT. V lost 2 bases to trimming and J lost 0 bases, with 20 bases between them.